One and the same sample provided the 8 T cell receptor beta chains below, sequenced in a study of shared clonotypes between healthy human individuals. Method: immunoSEQ multiplex PCR; TCRdb's copy keeps in-frame clones and lacks some. There are approximately 1,500,000 clones in the sample; roughly 96% occur only once, and roughly 1.2% lies in the top ten. Sequencing used naive CD4+ T cells sorted from blood. Subset specified: CD45RA+ positively selected. These receptors were taken from a man between 25 and 39 years old in good health.

This chain joins TRBV2 and TRBJ2-7; D may correspond to TRBD1 or TRBD2 (6 bases each). Germline CDR1 reads SNHLY; CDR2 reads FYNNEI. The CDR3 contains 16 residues. V lost 7 bases and J lost 7, with 26 bases in between. CDR3 protein: CASIPKGGRSPEEQYF. CDR3 nucleotide sequence: TGTGCCAGCATCCCCAAGGGGGGCAGGTCGCCTGAAGAGCAGTACTTC.

CDR3 DNA: TGTGCCAGTAAGAAGGGGACAGCCGCTAACTATGGCTACACCTTC. Amino acid sequence: CASKKGTAANYGYTF. The V gene is TRBV28, the J gene TRBJ1-2; 7 nucleotides agree with TRBD1. The CDR3 totals 15 residues. CDR1 and CDR2 (germline): MDHEN, SYDVKM. Trimming removed 9 bases from V and 0 bases from J; junction bases left unmatched: 10.

This clone appeared once. The rearrangement uses TRBV20-1 and TRBJ1-1; D not resolved. Germline V gives CDR1 DFQATT, CDR2 SNEGSKA (reference sequence). The germline V and J ends were trimmed by 1 base and 8 bases, with 5 bases remaining between them. This CDR3 comprises 10 residues. The CDR3 region has the DNA TGCAGTGCTAGAGGGTCCGAAGCTTTCTTT. Its protein is CSARGSEAFF.

The genes are TRBV2 and TRBJ1-4; 10 nucleotides match TRBD1. CDR1 and CDR2 (germline): SNHLY, FYNNEI. V lost 7 bases and J lost 5; bases outside the gene matches: 7. The CDR3 is made up of 15 amino acids. In nucleotides, the CDR3 is TGTGCCAGCAAATCGGACAGGGGGAAAAATGAAAAACTGTTTTTT. Its protein product is CASKSDRGKNEKLFF.

The gene calls are TRBV5-6 and TRBJ1-1; D is possibly TRBD1 (6 bases). V shed 4 bases and J shed 6 bases, with 13 bases lying between them. The CDR3 is 13 residues long. The germline gives CDR1 SGHDT, CDR2 YYEEEE. DNA of the CDR3: TGTGCCAGCAGCGCGACAGGAATCGCTGAAGCTTTCTTT. It is translated as CASSATGIAEAFF. The complete variable domain, with remaining parts taken from reference TRBV5-6 and TRBJ1-1, reads DAGVTQSPTHLIKTRGQQVTLRCSPKSGHDTVSWYQQALGQGPQFIFQYYEEEERQRGNFPDRFSGHQFPNYSSELNVNALLLGDSALYLCASSATGIAEAFFGQGTRLTVV.

V usage is TRBV6-1 and J usage is TRBJ2-3; D might be TRBD2 (5 bases). The CDR3 loop spans 14 amino acids. V shed 4 bases and J shed 3 bases, with 11 bases lying between them. Germline assignment: CDR1 MNHNS and CDR2 SASEGT. The CDR3 is CASSGVPGTDTQYF. CDR3 in DNA: TGTGCCAGCAGTGGGGTCCCGGGAACAGATACGCAGTATTTT.

CDR3 DNA: TGTGCCAGCAGCTTACCCCCTCGCCTAGCGGGAGGGCCGGGTGATACGCAGTATTTT. This sequence encodes CASSLPPRLAGGPGDTQYF. This sequence joins TRBV7-2 and TRBJ2-3; 12 positions match TRBD2. The ends lost 2 bases at V and 6 bases at J; junction bases unmatched: 15. Germline V gene sequence: CDR1 SGHTA, CDR2 FQGNSA. This CDR3 has 19 amino acids.

This rearrangement joins TRBV6-1 to TRBJ2-2; 8 nucleotides match TRBD1. Trimming at V came to 9 bases and at J to 7 bases, leaving 13 bases not matched to a gene. CDR1 is MNHNS and CDR2 is SASEGT in the germline V gene. The CDR3 runs to 15 residues. CDR3 sequence: CARGPGQVLHGELFF. The DNA for the CDR3 is TGTGCCAGGGGCCCGGGACAGGTTCTTCACGGGGAGCTGTTTTTT.